Included here is one TCR beta chain sequence, with context. This entry comes from a study of cytomegalovirus exposure and HLA in healthy donors. The CDR3 totals 14 residues. V lost 2 bases and J lost 5, with 16 bases in between. The germline V gene has CDR1 GTSNPN and CDR2 SVGIG (reference sequence). PCR used 60 Vbeta primers and 13 Jbeta primers. Here immunoSEQ multiplex PCR was the method, and the copy in TCRdb shows in-frame clones only, minus some. The table for this sample gives more than 40,000 clones. Sample: PBMCs. The chain couples TRBV30 to TRBJ2-7; weak D call: TRBD2 (6 bases). The sequence was obtained from a woman aged 40 to 55 in good health and CMV-seronegative. The CDR3 loop reads CAWSWRVGGHEQYF. The CDR3 coding sequence is TGTGCCTGGAGTTGGCGGGTGGGGGGTCACGAGCAGTACTTC.